The present TCR beta chain was sequenced within a study of CD8 T cells in Susac syndrome. TCR beta sequencing was performed on blood CD8+ and CD4+ T cells. TEMRA cells were FACS-enriched, with CD8+ and CD4+ T cells isolated negatively. The authors reverse transcribed roughly 0.45 to 1 ug RNA with random hexamers. Across 54 Vbeta and 13 Jbeta, TCR beta CDR3 was amplified with immunoSEQ multiplex PCR. TCRdb re-called the immunoSEQ multiplex PCR reads through MiXCR, storing one row per CDR3 protein. This table holds about 300,000 distinct CDR3 sequences, 85% found once. CDR1 and CDR2 from the germline V gene are MNHEY and SVGAGI. Trimming removed 2 bases from V and 5 bases from J, with 13 bases in between. This CDR3 has 14 amino acids.

The specimen sequenced was CD8+ T cells from PBMCs. The sequence was obtained from a human donor with multiple sclerosis. V gene TRBV6-5 combines with J gene TRBJ2-7; D might be TRBD2 (6 bases). The CDR3 spells CASSYGLNSHEQYF. CDR3 sequence (DNA): TGTGCCAGCAGTTACGGACTAAATTCGCACGAGCAGTACTTC.